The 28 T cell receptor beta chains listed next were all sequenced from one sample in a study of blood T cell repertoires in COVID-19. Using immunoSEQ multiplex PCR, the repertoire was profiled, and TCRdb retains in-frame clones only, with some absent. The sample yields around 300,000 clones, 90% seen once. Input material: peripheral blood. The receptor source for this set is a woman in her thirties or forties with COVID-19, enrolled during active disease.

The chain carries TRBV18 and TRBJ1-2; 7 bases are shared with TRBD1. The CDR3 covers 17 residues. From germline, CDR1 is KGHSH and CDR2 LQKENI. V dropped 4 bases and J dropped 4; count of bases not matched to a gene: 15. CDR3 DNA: TGTGCCAGCTCACTCAACGTTGGCGACAGGGCAGCCTATGGCTACACCTTC. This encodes CASSLNVGDRAAYGYTF.

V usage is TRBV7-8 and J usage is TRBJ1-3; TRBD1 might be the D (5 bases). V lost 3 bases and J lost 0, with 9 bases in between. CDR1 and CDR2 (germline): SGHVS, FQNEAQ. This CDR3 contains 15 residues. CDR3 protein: CASSLTASSGNTIYF. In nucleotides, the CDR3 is TGTGCCAGCAGCTTGACAGCATCCTCTGGAAACACCATATATTTT.

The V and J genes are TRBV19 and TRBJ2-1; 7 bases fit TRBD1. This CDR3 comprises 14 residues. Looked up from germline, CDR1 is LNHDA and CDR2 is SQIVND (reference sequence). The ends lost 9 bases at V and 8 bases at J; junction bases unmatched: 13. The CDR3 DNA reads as TGTGCCAGCAGCCTGACAGGGATTCGGTATGAGCAGTTCTTC. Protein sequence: CASSLTGIRYEQFF.

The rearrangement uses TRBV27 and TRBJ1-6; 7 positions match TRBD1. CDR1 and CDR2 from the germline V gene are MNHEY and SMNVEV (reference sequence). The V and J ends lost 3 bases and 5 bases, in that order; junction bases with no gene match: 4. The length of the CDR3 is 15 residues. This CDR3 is CASSFRDSDNSPLHF. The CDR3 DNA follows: TGTGCCAGCAGTTTTAGGGACAGCGATAATTCACCCCTCCACTTT.

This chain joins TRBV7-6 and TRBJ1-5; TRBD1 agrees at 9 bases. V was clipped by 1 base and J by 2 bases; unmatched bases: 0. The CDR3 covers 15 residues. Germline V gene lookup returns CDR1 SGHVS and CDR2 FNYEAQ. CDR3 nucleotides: TGTGCCAGCAGCTTAGGGACAGGGGGCAATCAGCCCCAGCATTTT. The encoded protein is CASSLGTGGNQPQHF.

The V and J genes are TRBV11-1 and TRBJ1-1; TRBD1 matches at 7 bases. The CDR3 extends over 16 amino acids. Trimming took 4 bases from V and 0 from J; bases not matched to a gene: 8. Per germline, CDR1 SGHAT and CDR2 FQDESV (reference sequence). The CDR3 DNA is TGTGCCAGCAGCTACCCCCGGGACAGCATGAACACTGAAGCTTTCTTT. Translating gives CASSYPRDSMNTEAFF.

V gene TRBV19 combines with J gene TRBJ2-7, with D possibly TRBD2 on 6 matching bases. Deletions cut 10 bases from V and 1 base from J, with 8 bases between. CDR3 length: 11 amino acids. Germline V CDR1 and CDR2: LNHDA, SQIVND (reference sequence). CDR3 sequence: CATGVSYEQYF. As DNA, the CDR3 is TGTGCCACGGGGGTTTCCTACGAGCAGTACTTC.

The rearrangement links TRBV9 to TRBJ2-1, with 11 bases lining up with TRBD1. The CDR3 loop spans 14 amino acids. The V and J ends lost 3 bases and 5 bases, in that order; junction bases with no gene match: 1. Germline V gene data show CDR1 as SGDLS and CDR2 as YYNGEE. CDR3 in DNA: TGTGCCAGCAGCGGGGGACAGGGGGACAATGAGCAGTTCTTC. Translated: CASSGGQGDNEQFF.

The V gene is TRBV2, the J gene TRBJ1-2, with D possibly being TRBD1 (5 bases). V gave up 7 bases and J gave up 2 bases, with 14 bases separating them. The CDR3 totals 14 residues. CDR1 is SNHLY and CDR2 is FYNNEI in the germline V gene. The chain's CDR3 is CASIPIGGNYGYTF. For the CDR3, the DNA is TGTGCCAGCATCCCAATCGGGGGGAACTATGGCTACACCTTC.

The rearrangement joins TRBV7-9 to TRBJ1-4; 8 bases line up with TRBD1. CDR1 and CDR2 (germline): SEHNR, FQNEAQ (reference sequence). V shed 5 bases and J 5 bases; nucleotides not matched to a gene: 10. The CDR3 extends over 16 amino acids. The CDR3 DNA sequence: TGTGCCAGCAGCCCGAGGAGGACAGGGATGAATGAAAAACTGTTTTTT. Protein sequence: CASSPRRTGMNEKLFF.

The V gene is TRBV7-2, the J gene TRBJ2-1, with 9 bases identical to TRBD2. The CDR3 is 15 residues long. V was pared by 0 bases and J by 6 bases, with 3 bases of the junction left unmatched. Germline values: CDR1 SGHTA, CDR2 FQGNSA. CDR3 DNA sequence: TGTGCCAGCAGCTTAGCGAGCGGGAGGATCAATGAGCAGTTCTTC. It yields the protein CASSLASGRINEQFF.

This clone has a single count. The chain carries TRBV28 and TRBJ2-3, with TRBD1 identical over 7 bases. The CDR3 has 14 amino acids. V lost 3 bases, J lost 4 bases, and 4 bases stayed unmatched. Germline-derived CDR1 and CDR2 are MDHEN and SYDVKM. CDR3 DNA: TGTGCCAGCAGTTTGGGGACAGTCCCAGATACGCAGTATTTT. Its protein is CASSLGTVPDTQYF.

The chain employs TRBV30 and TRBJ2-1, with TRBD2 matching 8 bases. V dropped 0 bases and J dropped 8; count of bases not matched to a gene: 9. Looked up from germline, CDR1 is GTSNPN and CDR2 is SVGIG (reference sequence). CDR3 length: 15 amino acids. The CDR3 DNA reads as TGTGCCTGGAGTGTAGACGGGGGGGATGTCGATGAGCAGTTCTTC. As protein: CAWSVDGGDVDEQFF.

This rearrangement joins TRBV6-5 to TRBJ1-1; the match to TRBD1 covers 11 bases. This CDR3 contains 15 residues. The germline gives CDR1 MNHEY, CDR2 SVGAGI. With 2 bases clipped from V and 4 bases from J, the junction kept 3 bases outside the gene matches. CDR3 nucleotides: TGTGCCAGCAGTTACGTAGGGACAGGGGGCACTGAAGCTTTCTTT. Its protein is CASSYVGTGGTEAFF.

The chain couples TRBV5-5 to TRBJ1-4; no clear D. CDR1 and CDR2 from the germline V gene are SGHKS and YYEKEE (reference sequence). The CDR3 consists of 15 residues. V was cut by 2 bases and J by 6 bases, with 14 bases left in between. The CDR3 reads CASSFGESGDEKLFF. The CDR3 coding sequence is TGTGCCAGCAGCTTTGGGGAAAGCGGTGATGAAAAACTGTTTTTT.

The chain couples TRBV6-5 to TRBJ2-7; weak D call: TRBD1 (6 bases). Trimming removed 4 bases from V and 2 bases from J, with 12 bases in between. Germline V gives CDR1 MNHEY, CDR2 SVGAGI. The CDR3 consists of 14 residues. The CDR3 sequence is CASSFGTPPYEQYF. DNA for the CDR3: TGTGCCAGCAGTTTTGGGACACCACCCTACGAGCAGTACTTC.

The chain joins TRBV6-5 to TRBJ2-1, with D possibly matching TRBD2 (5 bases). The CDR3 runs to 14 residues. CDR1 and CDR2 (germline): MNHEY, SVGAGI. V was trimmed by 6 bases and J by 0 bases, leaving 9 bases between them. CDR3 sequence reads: CASRDWTSYNEQFF. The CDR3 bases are TGTGCCAGCAGGGACTGGACCTCCTACAATGAGCAGTTCTTC.

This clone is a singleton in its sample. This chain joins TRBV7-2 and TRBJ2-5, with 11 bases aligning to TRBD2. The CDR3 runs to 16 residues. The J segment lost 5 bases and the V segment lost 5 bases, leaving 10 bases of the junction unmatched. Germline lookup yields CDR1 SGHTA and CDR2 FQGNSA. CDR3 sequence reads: CASSGSGGASGETQYF. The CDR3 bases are TGTGCCAGCAGCGGTAGCGGGGGGGCAAGTGGCGAGACCCAGTACTTC.

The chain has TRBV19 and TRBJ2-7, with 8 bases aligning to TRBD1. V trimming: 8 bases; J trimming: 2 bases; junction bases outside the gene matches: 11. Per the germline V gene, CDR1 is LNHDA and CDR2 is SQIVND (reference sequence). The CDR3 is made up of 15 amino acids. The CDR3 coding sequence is TGTGCCAGTGGACCATTCGGGACAGGCACCTACGAGCAGTACTTC. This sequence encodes CASGPFGTGTYEQYF.

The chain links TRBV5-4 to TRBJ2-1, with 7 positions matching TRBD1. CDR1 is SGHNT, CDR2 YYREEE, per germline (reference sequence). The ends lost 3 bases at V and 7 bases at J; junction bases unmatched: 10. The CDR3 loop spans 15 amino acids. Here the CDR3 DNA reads TGTGCCAGCAGCTCCCATGAGGGGGCTCTGAATGAGCAGTTCTTC. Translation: CASSSHEGALNEQFF.

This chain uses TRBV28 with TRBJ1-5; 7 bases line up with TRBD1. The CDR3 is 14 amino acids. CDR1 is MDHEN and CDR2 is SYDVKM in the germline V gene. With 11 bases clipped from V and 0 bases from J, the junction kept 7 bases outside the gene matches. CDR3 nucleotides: TGTGCCGGCCGGGACAGAAATAGCAATCAGCCCCAGCATTTT. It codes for CAGRDRNSNQPQHF.

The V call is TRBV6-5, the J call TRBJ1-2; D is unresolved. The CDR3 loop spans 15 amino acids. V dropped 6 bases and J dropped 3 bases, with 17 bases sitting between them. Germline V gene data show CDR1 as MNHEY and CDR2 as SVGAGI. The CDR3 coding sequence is TGTGCCAGCAGGAAAGAACAAGTTTTTGACTATGGCTACACCTTC. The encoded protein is CASRKEQVFDYGYTF.

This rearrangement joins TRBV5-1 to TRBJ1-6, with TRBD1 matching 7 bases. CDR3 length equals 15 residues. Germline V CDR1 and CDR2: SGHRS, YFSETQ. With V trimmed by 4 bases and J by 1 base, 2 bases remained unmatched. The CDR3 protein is CASSQGESYNSPLHF. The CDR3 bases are TGCGCCAGCAGCCAGGGGGAATCCTATAATTCACCCCTCCACTTT.

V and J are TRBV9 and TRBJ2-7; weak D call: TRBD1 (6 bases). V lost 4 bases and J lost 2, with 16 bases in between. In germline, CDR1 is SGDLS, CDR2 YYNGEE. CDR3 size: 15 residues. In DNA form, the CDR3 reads TGTGCCAGCAGCCCAGTAGGCAGGGGTACCTACGAGCAGTACTTC. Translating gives CASSPVGRGTYEQYF.

CDR3 loop: CASSYEVRATNTGELFF. DNA for the CDR3: TGTGCCAGCAGTTACGAAGTCAGGGCTACGAACACCGGGGAGCTGTTTTTT. This chain uses TRBV27 with TRBJ2-2, with D possibly being TRBD1 (5 bases). CDR1 and CDR2 (germline): MNHEY, SMNVEV (reference sequence). The length of the CDR3 is 17 residues. V was trimmed by 4 bases and J by 0 bases, leaving 15 bases between them.

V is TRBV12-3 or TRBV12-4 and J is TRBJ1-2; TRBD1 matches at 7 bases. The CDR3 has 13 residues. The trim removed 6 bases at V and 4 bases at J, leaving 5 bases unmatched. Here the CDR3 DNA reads TGTGCCAGCAGGAAAAGGGGGCTCTATGGCTACACCTTC. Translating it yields CASRKRGLYGYTF.

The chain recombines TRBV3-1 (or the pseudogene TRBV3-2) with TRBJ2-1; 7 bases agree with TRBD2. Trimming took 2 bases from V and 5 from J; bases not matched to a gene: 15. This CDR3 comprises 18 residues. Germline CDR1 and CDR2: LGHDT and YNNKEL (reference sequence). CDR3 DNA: TGTGCCAGCAGCCAACCCTTTCCGGCGGGAGCCGGTCACAATGAGCAGTTCTTC. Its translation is CASSQPFPAGAGHNEQFF.

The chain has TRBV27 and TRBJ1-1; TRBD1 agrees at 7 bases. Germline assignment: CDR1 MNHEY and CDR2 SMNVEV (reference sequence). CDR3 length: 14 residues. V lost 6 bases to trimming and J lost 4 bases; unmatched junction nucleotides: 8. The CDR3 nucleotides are TGTGCCAGCAGGAGGACAGGCGCAAGCACTGAAGCTTTCTTT. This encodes CASRRTGASTEAFF.